The 22 T cell receptor beta chains below were found in one sample sequenced in a study of blood T cell repertoires in COVID-19. Assay: immunoSEQ multiplex PCR; the TCRdb copy retains only in-frame clones and omits some. This sample yields more than 100,000 clones, of which about 87% are seen a single time; 2% to 2.5% belongs to the top ten. The source material was peripheral blood. The receptors were sampled from a man aged 45-60 years with active COVID-19.

The chain recombines TRBV27 with TRBJ1-2; D not resolved. Trimming cost V 6 bases and J 6 bases, with 11 bases left between them. Germline lookup yields CDR1 MNHEY and CDR2 SMNVEV (reference sequence). This CDR3 region has 12 residues. The CDR3 DNA follows: TGTGCCAGCAGCCCCTTCGGTCATGGCTACACCTTC. This codes for CASSPFGHGYTF.

The rearrangement uses TRBV7-9 and TRBJ1-2, with D tentatively TRBD1 (6 bases). Per the germline V gene, CDR1 is SEHNR and CDR2 is FQNEAQ (reference sequence). This CDR3 region has 15 residues. Trimming cost V 0 bases and J 2 bases, with 10 bases left between them. The CDR3 is CASSLAGGQNYGYTF. The CDR3 nucleotides read TGTGCCAGCAGCTTAGCGGGCGGACAGAACTATGGCTACACCTTC.

This chain joins TRBV9 and TRBJ2-5, with 8 bases lining up with TRBD1. Germline V CDR1 and CDR2: SGDLS, YYNGEE. This CDR3 has 13 residues. After removal of 3 bases from V and 4 bases from J, the junction contained 2 bases not matched to a gene. The chain's CDR3 is CASSGDRGETQYF. In DNA form, the CDR3 reads TGTGCCAGCAGCGGAGACAGGGGAGAGACCCAGTACTTC.

The J gene is TRBJ1-1, the V gene TRBV9; 9 bases map to TRBD1. Trimming removed 7 bases from V and 0 bases from J; junction bases left unmatched: 1. The CDR3 loop spans 13 amino acids. Germline values: CDR1 SGDLS, CDR2 YYNGEE. CDR3 sequence (DNA): TGTGCCAGCGGGACAGGGCTGAACACTGAAGCTTTCTTT. Translating gives CASGTGLNTEAFF. Full variable domain (remainder filled in from reference TRBV9 and TRBJ1-1): DSGVTQTPKHLITATGQRVTLRCSPRSGDLSVYWYQQSLDQGLQFLIQYYNGEERAKGNILERFSAQQFPDLHSELNLSSLELGDSALYFCASGTGLNTEAFFGQGTRLTVV.

This clone occurred once. The chain couples TRBV18 to TRBJ2-1, with unresolved D. Trimming removed 5 bases at V and 3 bases at J, with 8 bases between. The CDR3 has 13 residues. Germline CDR1 reads KGHSH; CDR2 reads LQKENI. CDR3 sequence: CASSANIYNEQFF. CDR3 DNA: TGTGCCAGCTCAGCAAACATCTACAATGAGCAGTTCTTC.

The genes are TRBV6-5 and TRBJ1-1, with no clear D. Trimming removed 0 bases from V and 9 bases from J, with 8 bases in between. This CDR3 has 12 residues. Looked up from germline, CDR1 is MNHEY and CDR2 is SVGAGI. The CDR3 coding sequence is TGTGCCAGCAGTTACTCGGCGGGGAAAGCTTTCTTT. It encodes CASSYSAGKAFF.

V usage is TRBV5-5 and J usage is TRBJ1-5; TRBD1 matches at 12 bases. V lost 3 bases and J lost 9; bases outside the gene matches: 4. This CDR3 contains 14 residues. CDR1 and CDR2 from the germline V gene are SGHKS and YYEKEE (reference sequence). The CDR3 sequence: CASSWDRGLGPQHF. CDR3 in DNA: TGTGCCAGCAGCTGGGACAGGGGGCTGGGGCCCCAGCATTTT.

The CDR3: CASSVDSLTDTQYF. The CDR3 coding sequence is TGTGCCAGCAGCGTGGACAGTCTCACAGATACGCAGTATTTT. The chain couples TRBV5-8 to TRBJ2-3; tentative D call: TRBD1 (6 bases). The CDR3 loop spans 14 amino acids. Per germline, CDR1 SGHTS and CDR2 YDEGEE. Between the trimmed V and J ends, which lost 4 bases and 2 bases, there was a span of 11 bases.

CDR3: CASSYGQTSQETQYF. The DNA of the CDR3 is TGTGCCAGCAGTTACGGACAGACCTCTCAAGAGACCCAGTACTTC. V usage is TRBV6-5 and J usage is TRBJ2-5; D perhaps matches TRBD1 (6 bases). Germline CDR1 is MNHEY and CDR2 is SVGAGI. The CDR3 is 15 amino acids. V lost 2 bases to trimming and J lost 2 bases, with 12 bases between them.

There are a few counts of this clone. The CDR3 region has the DNA TGTGCCAGCAGTTTAAATGGGGGCGGCAATGAAAAACTGTTTTTT. Protein sequence: CASSLNGGGNEKLFF. V gene TRBV28 combines with J gene TRBJ1-4, with D perhaps matching TRBD1 (6 bases). Trimming stripped 2 bases from V and 5 bases from J, with 12 bases between. This CDR3 comprises 15 residues. Germline values: CDR1 MDHEN, CDR2 SYDVKM.

J is TRBJ1-4 and V is TRBV6-5; 7 positions agree with TRBD1. Germline loops: CDR1 MNHEY, CDR2 SVGAGI. This CDR3 has 14 residues. Trimming removed 10 bases from V and 4 bases from J; junction bases left unmatched: 9. The CDR3 DNA reads TGTGCCACCCCACAGGGGCCTCTTAATGAAAAACTGTTTTTT. Protein sequence: CATPQGPLNEKLFF.

The chain uses TRBV6-1 and TRBJ1-2; 7 positions agree with TRBD1. Germline V lookup: CDR1 MNHNS, CDR2 SASEGT. The CDR3 runs 15 residues. The ends lost 2 bases at V and 4 bases at J; junction bases unmatched: 7. CDR3 region: CASSEKLTGAYGYTF. CDR3 in DNA: TGTGCCAGCAGTGAAAAGCTAACAGGGGCCTATGGCTACACCTTC.

The rearrangement uses TRBV6-5 and TRBJ2-4; no reliable D call. The CDR3 has 10 residues. Germline CDR1 MNHEY, CDR2 SVGAGI. Trimming took off 9 bases at V and 8 bases at J, with 8 bases between the two ends. CDR3 sequence: CASSGDIQYF. For the CDR3, the DNA is TGTGCCAGTTCCGGAGACATTCAGTACTTC.

The V gene is TRBV12-5, the J gene TRBJ2-1; 8 bases are shared with TRBD2. Losses at the gene ends were 7 bases for V and 8 bases for J; bases not matched to a gene: 7. There are 13 residues in the CDR3. Germline loops: CDR1 LGHNT, CDR2 FRNRAP. DNA for the CDR3: TGTGCTAGTGCCTACGGGGGGGCCGATGAGCAGTTCTTC. Protein sequence: CASAYGGADEQFF.

The V and J genes are TRBV3-1 (or the pseudogene TRBV3-2) and TRBJ2-3; D is perhaps TRBD2 (6 bases). Germline lookup yields CDR1 LGHDT and CDR2 YNNKEL (reference sequence). The CDR3 contains 17 residues. The V gene lost 1 base and the J gene lost 0 bases, with 14 bases spanning the gap. The CDR3 DNA reads TGTGCCAGCAGCCAAGGATTTGCGGGGCCTAGCACAGATACGCAGTATTTT. Translation gives CASSQGFAGPSTDTQYF.

This CDR3 is CASGDRGSSPLHF. The DNA for the CDR3 is TGCGCCAGCGGGGACAGGGGGAGTTCACCCCTCCACTTT. This chain links TRBV10-2 with TRBJ1-6; TRBD1 matches at 11 bases. Germline V gives CDR1 WSHSY, CDR2 SAAADI. This CDR3 is 13 amino acids long. V lost 8 bases to trimming and J lost 9 bases; unmatched junction nucleotides: 3.

The chain combines TRBV10-3 with TRBJ2-7; 10 bases match TRBD2. Germline loops: CDR1 ENHRY, CDR2 SYGVKD. There are 13 residues in the CDR3. The CDR3 reads CTTSGGANYEQYF. The CDR3 nucleotides read TGTACCACCAGCGGGGGGGCCAACTACGAGCAGTACTTC.

This clone has only one observation. J is TRBJ2-7 and V is TRBV11-2, with D hard to call. Deletions cut 3 bases from V and 4 bases from J, with 10 bases between. Germline lookup yields CDR1 SGHAT and CDR2 FQNNGV. CDR3 size: 13 residues. CDR3 region: CASSFDTEYEQYF. In DNA form, the CDR3 reads TGTGCCAGCAGCTTCGACACTGAGTACGAGCAGTACTTC.

V is TRBV7-9 and J is TRBJ1-6, with unresolved D. The CDR3 runs 15 residues. CDR1 is SEHNR, CDR2 FQNEAQ, per germline (reference sequence). The V end was cut by 1 base, the J end by 9 bases, with 13 bases between. The DNA for the CDR3 is TGTGCCAGCAGCTTAGGGTCGGTGAACGGTTCACCCCTCCACTTT. This encodes CASSLGSVNGSPLHF.

This chain connects TRBV30 to TRBJ1-4; 8 bases agree with TRBD1. This CDR3 has 13 amino acids. The junction had 10 bases not matched to a gene; V was cut back by 8 bases and J by 8 bases. The germline V gene has CDR1 GTSNPN and CDR2 SVGIG (reference sequence). CDR3 DNA sequence: TGTGCCGGAAGGTACAGGGGGAAGGAAAAACTGTTTTTT. Translating it yields CAGRYRGKEKLFF. The full variable domain, rest sourced from reference TRBV30 and TRBJ1-4, is SQTIHQWPATLVQPVGSPLSLECTVEGTSNPNLYWYRQAAGRGLQLLFYSVGIGQISSEVPQNLSASRPQDRQFILSSKKLLLSDSGFYLCAGRYRGKEKLFFGSGTQLSVL.

On this clone: Other DNA sequences in this sample translate to the same CDR3. V usage is TRBV4-2 and J usage is TRBJ2-3, with D possibly being TRBD1 (5 bases). The V gene lost 1 base and the J gene lost 1 base, with 6 bases spanning the gap. The CDR3 contains 14 residues. The germline gives CDR1 LGHNA, CDR2 YNFKEQ. CDR3 sequence (DNA): TGTGCCAGCAGCCAAGGCAGGGGCACAGATACGCAGTATTTT. Its protein product is CASSQGRGTDTQYF.

The V gene is TRBV18, the J gene TRBJ2-7; D perhaps matches TRBD1 (6 bases). CDR1 KGHSH and CDR2 LQKENI come from the germline V gene. The CDR3 is 17 residues long. V lost 1 base to trimming and J lost 0 bases, with 16 bases between them. CDR3 sequence (DNA): TGTGCCAGCTCACCACGGATGGGACAAGGATACTCCTACGAGCAGTACTTC. Protein sequence: CASSPRMGQGYSYEQYF.